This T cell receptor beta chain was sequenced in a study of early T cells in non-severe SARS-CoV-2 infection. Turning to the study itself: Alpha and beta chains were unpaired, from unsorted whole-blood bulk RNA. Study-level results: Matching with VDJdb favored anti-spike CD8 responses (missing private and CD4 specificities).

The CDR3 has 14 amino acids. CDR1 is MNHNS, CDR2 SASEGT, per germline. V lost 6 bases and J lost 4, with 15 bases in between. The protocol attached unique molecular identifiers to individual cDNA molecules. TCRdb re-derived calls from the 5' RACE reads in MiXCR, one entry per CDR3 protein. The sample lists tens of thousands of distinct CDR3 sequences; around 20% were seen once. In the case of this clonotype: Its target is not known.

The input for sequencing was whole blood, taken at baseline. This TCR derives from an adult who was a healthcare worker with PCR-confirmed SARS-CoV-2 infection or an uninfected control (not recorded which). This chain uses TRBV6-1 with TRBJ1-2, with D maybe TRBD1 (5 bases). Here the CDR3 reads CASSLRDEAYGYTF. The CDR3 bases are TGTGCCAGCAGCCTCAGGGACGAAGCCTATGGCTACACCTTC.